The 12 T cell receptor beta chains reported below all come from one sample, sequenced in a study of T cells after yellow fever vaccination. TCRdb reprocessed the 5' RACE reads via MiXCR and lists one record per CDR3 protein. This sample yields 280,000 or so distinct CDR3 sequences, of which 8.7% are seen a single time; over 3% belongs to the top ten. The specimen comprised CD4+ T cells sorted from PBMCs, sampled 5 days after the yellow fever booster vaccination. The receptors derive from a man aged 18-30 years who received the YFV17D yellow fever vaccine.

This clonotype has just a few counts. The chain links TRBV7-9 to TRBJ2-3; possible D gene TRBD1, 5 bases. CDR1 and CDR2 (germline): SEHNR, FQNEAQ (reference sequence). The CDR3 loop spans 14 amino acids. Trimming stripped 4 bases from V and 5 bases from J, with 13 bases between. CDR3 region: CASSSDSHLDTQYF. CDR3 DNA: TGTGCCAGCAGCTCCGACAGTCATTTAGATACGCAGTATTTT.

This clonotype was detected only a few times. The chain combines TRBV7-9 with TRBJ1-1; D gene unclear. The germline V gene encodes CDR1 SEHNR and CDR2 FQNEAQ (reference sequence). V dropped 0 bases and J dropped 6 bases, with 2 bases sitting between them. This CDR3 comprises 11 residues. CDR3 coding DNA: TGTGCCAGCAGCTTAGCCTCTGAAGCTTTCTTT. Its protein product is CASSLASEAFF.

The V call is TRBV7-9, the J call TRBJ2-3; 11 nucleotides agree with TRBD1. J was trimmed by 6 bases and V by 3 bases; bases with no gene match: 5. The CDR3 is 15 amino acids. Looked up from germline, CDR1 is SEHNR and CDR2 is FQNEAQ (reference sequence). In DNA, the CDR3 is TGTGCCAGCAGCTTGGGACAGGGGGGAAGGGATACGCAGTATTTT. This translates into CASSLGQGGRDTQYF.

V is TRBV5-1 and J is TRBJ1-2; possible D gene TRBD1, 5 bases. CDR3 length equals 15 residues. Germline CDR1 reads SGHRS; CDR2 reads YFSETQ. Deletions cut 4 bases from V and 1 base from J, with 14 bases between. Here the CDR3 reads CASSRETANNYGYTF. Here the CDR3 DNA reads TGCGCCAGCAGCAGGGAGACAGCGAATAACTATGGCTACACCTTC.

This clonotype was seen at least ten times. This chain uses TRBV11-2 with TRBJ2-3; TRBD2 agrees at 9 bases. The CDR3 spans 16 residues. The V gene end was trimmed by 4 bases and the J gene end by 0 bases; junction bases not matched to a gene: 5. Germline lookup yields CDR1 SGHAT and CDR2 FQNNGV. CDR3 DNA: TGTGCCAGCAGCTCGCGGGGGGGCTTTAGCACAGATACGCAGTATTTT. This codes for CASSSRGGFSTDTQYF.

This clonotype was detected ten times or more. The chain joins TRBV20-1 to TRBJ2-2; a weak D match, TRBD2 (5 bases). Looked up from germline, CDR1 is DFQATT and CDR2 is SNEGSKA (reference sequence). Between the trimmed V and J ends, which lost 3 bases and 9 bases, there was a span of 17 bases. The CDR3 runs to 14 residues. CDR3 protein: CSARTTYTPRELFF. The CDR3 bases are TGCAGTGCTAGGACTACCTATACTCCCCGGGAGCTGTTTTTT.

The V call is TRBV20-1, the J call TRBJ1-4; D unclear. Germline V CDR1 and CDR2: DFQATT, SNEGSKA (reference sequence). The CDR3 consists of 13 residues. V lost 0 bases, J lost 4 bases, and 6 bases lay in between. The CDR3 loop reads CSARDTGNEKLFF. CDR3 DNA: TGCAGTGCTAGAGATACTGGTAATGAAAAACTGTTTTTT.

This clonotype was found many times. The chain couples TRBV6-1 to TRBJ2-3; TRBD1 is a possible D gene (5 bases). The CDR3 is made up of 16 amino acids. V dropped 4 bases and J dropped 4 bases, with 18 bases sitting between them. CDR1 and CDR2 from the germline V gene are MNHNS and SASEGT. The CDR3 DNA is TGTGCCAGCAGTGGAGACTGGAGCCGACAGTCAGATACGCAGTATTTT. Its protein is CASSGDWSRQSDTQYF.

This clonotype was seen only a few times. The chain has TRBV24-1 and TRBJ2-3, with D perhaps matching TRBD1 (5 bases). V lost 4 bases, J lost 1 base, and 11 bases lay in between. This CDR3 is built from 15 residues. Germline values: CDR1 KGHDR, CDR2 SFDVKD. CDR3 in DNA: TGTGCCACCAGTGAGTCATTGACAGGCACAGATACGCAGTATTTT. It specifies CATSESLTGTDTQYF.

This clonotype turned up a few times. The V call is TRBV28, the J call TRBJ2-5; 9 nucleotides match TRBD1. Germline V gives CDR1 MDHEN, CDR2 SYDVKM. J gave up 4 bases and V 4 bases, and 19 bases lay outside the gene matches. The CDR3 runs to 19 residues. This CDR3 reads CASSSPAHRDRVVGETQYF. CDR3 coding DNA: TGTGCCAGCAGTTCTCCGGCCCACCGGGACAGGGTTGTAGGAGAGACCCAGTACTTC.

This clonotype came up many times. The chain recombines TRBV5-1 with TRBJ2-3; no firm D call. V was trimmed by 4 bases and J by 2 bases, leaving 11 bases between them. Germline-derived CDR1 and CDR2 are SGHRS and YFSETQ. CDR3 length: 14 residues. Here the CDR3 reads CASSPGSNTDTQYF. CDR3 sequence (DNA): TGCGCCAGCAGCCCCGGGTCTAACACAGATACGCAGTATTTT.

This clonotype was detected a few times. The chain joins TRBV10-3 to TRBJ2-5; D possibly matches TRBD1 or TRBD2 (5 bases each). Between the trimmed V and J ends, which lost 1 base and 1 base, there was a span of 7 bases. The CDR3 loop spans 14 amino acids. CDR1 is ENHRY, CDR2 SYGVKD, per germline. CDR3: CAISEYGTQETQYF. CDR3 coding DNA: TGTGCCATCAGTGAGTATGGGACCCAAGAGACCCAGTACTTC.